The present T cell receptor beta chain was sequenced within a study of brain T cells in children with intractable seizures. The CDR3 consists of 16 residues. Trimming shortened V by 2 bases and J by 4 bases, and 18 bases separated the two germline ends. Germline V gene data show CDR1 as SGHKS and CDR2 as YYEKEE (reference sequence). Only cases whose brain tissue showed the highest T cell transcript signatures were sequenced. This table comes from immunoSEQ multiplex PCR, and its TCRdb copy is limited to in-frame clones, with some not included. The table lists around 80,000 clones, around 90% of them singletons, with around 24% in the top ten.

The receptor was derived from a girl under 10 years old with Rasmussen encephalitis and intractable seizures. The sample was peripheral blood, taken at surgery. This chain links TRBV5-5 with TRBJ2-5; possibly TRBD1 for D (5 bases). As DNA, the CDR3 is TGTGCCAGCAGCTTATCCGGGCAGGGCTTCCGAGAGACCCAGTACTTC. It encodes CASSLSGQGFRETQYF.